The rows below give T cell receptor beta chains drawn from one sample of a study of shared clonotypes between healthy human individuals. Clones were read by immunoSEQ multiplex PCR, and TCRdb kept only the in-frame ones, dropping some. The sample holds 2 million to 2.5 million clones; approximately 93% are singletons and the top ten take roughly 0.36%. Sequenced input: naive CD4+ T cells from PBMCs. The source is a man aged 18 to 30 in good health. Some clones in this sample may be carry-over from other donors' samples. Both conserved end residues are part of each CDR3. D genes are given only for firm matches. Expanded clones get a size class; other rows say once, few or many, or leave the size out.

CDR3aa: CASSDGQNRVAFF; CDR3nt: TGTGCCAGCAGTGACGGGCAGAATAGGGTAGCTTTCTTT; v_gene: TRBV6-4; abundance: .; d_gene: .; j_gene: TRBJ1-1
CDR3aa: CASSSPLTSGSYEQYF; CDR3nt: TGTGCCAGCAGTTCCCCGTTGACTAGCGGGAGCTACGAGCAGTACTTC; v_gene: TRBV27; abundance: .; d_gene: TRBD2; j_gene: TRBJ2-7
CDR3aa: CASSEFQSSYNEQFF; CDR3nt: TGTGCCAGCAGTGAATTCCAGAGCTCCTACAATGAGCAGTTCTTC; v_gene: TRBV2; abundance: .; d_gene: .; j_gene: TRBJ2-1
CDR3aa: CASSVGLAGSEQFF; CDR3nt: TGCGCCAGCAGCGTGGGACTAGCGGGATCTGAGCAGTTCTTC; v_gene: TRBV5-1; abundance: .; d_gene: TRBD2; j_gene: TRBJ2-1
CDR3aa: CATSRGGNAYEQYF; CDR3nt: TGTGCCACCAGCAGAGGGGGGAATGCCTACGAGCAGTACTTC; v_gene: TRBV15; abundance: .; d_gene: .; j_gene: TRBJ2-7
CDR3aa: CASSGLGMAGELFF; CDR3nt: TGTGCCAGCAGCGGACTAGGTATGGCCGGGGAGCTGTTTTTT; v_gene: TRBV2; abundance: .; d_gene: TRBD2; j_gene: TRBJ2-2
CDR3aa: CASSPPGTGANVLTF; CDR3nt: TGTGCCAGCTCACCACCCGGGACAGGGGCCAACGTCCTGACTTTC; v_gene: TRBV18; abundance: .; d_gene: .; j_gene: TRBJ2-6
CDR3aa: CASSWGQRETQYF; CDR3nt: TGCGCCAGCAGCTGGGGCCAAAGGGAGACCCAGTACTTC; v_gene: TRBV5-1; abundance: .; d_gene: .; j_gene: TRBJ2-5
CDR3aa: CASSLGGSGRKNEQYF; CDR3nt: TGCGCCAGCAGCTTGGGTGGTAGCGGGAGAAAAAACGAGCAGTACTTC; v_gene: TRBV5-1; abundance: .; d_gene: TRBD2; j_gene: TRBJ2-7
CDR3aa: CASSPPGQGGNQPQHF; CDR3nt: TGTGCCAGCAGCCCGCCGGGACAGGGGGGCAATCAGCCCCAGCATTTT; v_gene: TRBV7-9; abundance: few; d_gene: TRBD1; j_gene: TRBJ1-5
CDR3aa: CASRRVAGQGLYEQYF; CDR3nt: TGTGCCAGCAGACGGGTAGCGGGACAGGGCCTCTACGAGCAGTACTTC; v_gene: TRBV27; abundance: .; d_gene: .; j_gene: TRBJ2-7
CDR3aa: CASSPGTARNTIYF; CDR3nt: TGTGCCAGCTCACCTGGGACAGCCCGAAACACCATATATTTT; v_gene: TRBV18; abundance: .; d_gene: TRBD1; j_gene: TRBJ1-3
CDR3aa: CASTARDRDTEAFF; CDR3nt: TGTGCCAGCACCGCACGCGACAGGGACACTGAAGCTTTCTTT; v_gene: TRBV6-6; abundance: few; d_gene: TRBD1; j_gene: TRBJ1-1
CDR3aa: CASSEAVGTLYTF; CDR3nt: TGTGCCAGCAGTGAAGCAGTGGGTACCCTCTACACCTTC; v_gene: TRBV6-1; abundance: .; d_gene: .; j_gene: TRBJ1-2
CDR3aa: CASSGPEGRNQPQHF; CDR3nt: TGTGCCAGCAGTGGACCGGAAGGTAGGAATCAGCCCCAGCATTTT; v_gene: TRBV6-1; abundance: .; d_gene: .; j_gene: TRBJ1-5
CDR3aa: CASSKPGQGDKNIQYF; CDR3nt: TGTGCCAGCAGTAAACCGGGACAGGGGGACAAAAACATTCAGTACTTC; v_gene: TRBV2; abundance: .; d_gene: TRBD1; j_gene: TRBJ2-4
CDR3aa: CASSLVGGRAFNEQFF; CDR3nt: TGTGCCAGCAGCTTAGTGGGTGGGAGGGCCTTCAATGAGCAGTTCTTC; v_gene: TRBV11-2; abundance: .; d_gene: TRBD2; j_gene: TRBJ2-1
CDR3aa: CASSLDFPDYNEQFF; CDR3nt: TGCGCCAGCAGCTTGGACTTCCCAGACTACAATGAGCAGTTCTTC; v_gene: TRBV5-1; abundance: .; d_gene: .; j_gene: TRBJ2-1
CDR3aa: CASSVEQGVLETQYF; CDR3nt: TGTGCCAGCAGCGTAGAACAGGGAGTTCTCGAGACCCAGTACTTC; v_gene: TRBV9; abundance: .; d_gene: .; j_gene: TRBJ2-5
CDR3aa: CASSAGTPSGNTIYF; CDR3nt: TGTGCCAGCAGCGCCGGGACACCCTCTGGAAACACCATATATTTT; v_gene: TRBV14; abundance: .; d_gene: .; j_gene: TRBJ1-3
CDR3aa: CASSQNIPPDTQYF; CDR3nt: TGTGCCAGCAGTCAAAACATCCCCCCAGATACGCAGTATTTT; v_gene: TRBV5-4; abundance: .; d_gene: .; j_gene: TRBJ2-3
CDR3aa: CASREGPWYNEQFF; CDR3nt: TGTGCCAGCAGGGAGGGGCCGTGGTACAATGAGCAGTTCTTC; v_gene: TRBV28; abundance: .; d_gene: .; j_gene: TRBJ2-1